These T cell receptor beta chains were read from a single sample in a study of T cell responses to AZD1222 COVID-19 vaccine. TCRdb's table, derived via immunoSEQ multiplex PCR, lists solely in-frame clones and lacks some. The sample has some 150,000 clones; around nine tenths are singletons. The sequencing here drew on peripheral blood, taken 28 days after the second AZD1222 dose. These receptors all stem from an adult who received the AZD1222 COVID-19 vaccine. The CDR3 runs from the conserved cysteine through the conserved F or W. D genes are given only for firm matches. Clone size is given for some rows only: seen once, a few or many times, or a class if the clone is expanded.

TRBV30	.	.	TRBJ1-2	TGTGCCTGGAGTCCCACCCAGGGCTATGGCTACACCTTC	CAWSPTQGYGYTF
TRBV10-3	.	.	TRBJ1-6	TGTGCCATCAGTGAGGTGGGGCCCAGGGAAAATTCACCCCTCCACTTT	CAISEVGPRENSPLHF
TRBV28	.	.	TRBJ1-1	TGTGCCAGCAGCATAGGGACTGAAGCTTTCTTT	CASSIGTEAFF
TRBV5-1	.	TRBD1	TRBJ1-1	TGCGCCAGCAGCGACGGGACAGGGGGGACTGAAGCTTTCTTT	CASSDGTGGTEAFF
TRBV4-1	.	.	TRBJ1-1	TGCGCCAGCAGCCAAGATCTCGCTATCCTAGGGAACACTGAAGCTTTCTTT	CASSQDLAILGNTEAFF
TRBV30	.	.	TRBJ1-2	TGTGCCTGGAGTTCGATGGGAGGGGCGGATGGCTACACCTTC	CAWSSMGGADGYTF
TRBV27	.	.	TRBJ2-7	TGTGCCAGCAGTTTAACCCGAGGACCCTACGAGCAGTACTTC	CASSLTRGPYEQYF
TRBV27	once	.	TRBJ1-3	TGTGCCAGCAGTCCAGGGAGCCCTGGAAACACCATATATTTT	CASSPGSPGNTIYF
TRBV24-1	.	TRBD1	TRBJ2-1	TGTGCCACCAGTGGGGGACAGTACTACAATGAGCAGTTCTTC	CATSGGQYYNEQFF
TRBV4-1	.	.	TRBJ2-7	TGCGCCAGCAGCCACCCCGGAGCCTACGAGCAGTACTTC	CASSHPGAYEQYF
TRBV7-9	.	.	TRBJ1-1	TGTGCCAGCAGCGCTCGGGTAACGAACACTGAAGCTTTCTTT	CASSARVTNTEAFF
TRBV5-5	.	.	TRBJ1-1	TGTGCCAGCAGCTCGAATCCCTCAGGGGCCACTGAAGCTTTCTTT	CASSSNPSGATEAFF
TRBV5-4	few	.	TRBJ1-6	TGTGCCAGCAGCTTGCACAGGGACTCACCCCTCCACTTT	CASSLHRDSPLHF
TRBV29-1	.	TRBD2	TRBJ2-7	TGCAGCGTTTTTCTAGCGGGAGGTTTGGACGAGCAGTACTTC	CSVFLAGGLDEQYF
TRBV25-1	.	TRBD1	TRBJ1-2	TGTGCCAGCAGTGCAAGCGCGGGACAGGGACATGGCTACACCTTC	CASSASAGQGHGYTF
TRBV5-1	.	.	TRBJ1-1	TGCGCCAGCAGCGGGGGTCTAAAACCCTCATCGGTGAACACTGAAGCTTTCTTT	CASSGGLKPSSVNTEAFF
TRBV5-1	.	.	TRBJ2-1	TGCGCCAGCAGCTTGTCTGTTAGCGGCAATGAGCAGTTCTTC	CASSLSVSGNEQFF
TRBV10-2	.	TRBD2	TRBJ2-1	TGCGCCAGCAGTGAGTTCCCCTTGTCTTCACTAGCGGGAGATGAGCAGTTCTTC	CASSEFPLSSLAGDEQFF
TRBV6-5	.	TRBD1	TRBJ2-7	TGTGCCAGCAGTCCGCAGGGGGCAGGCTCCTACGAGCAGTACTTC	CASSPQGAGSYEQYF
TRBV7-6	.	TRBD2	TRBJ2-7	TGTGCCAGCAGCCCTGGACTAGCGGGAGTCCCCTACGAGCAGTACTTC	CASSPGLAGVPYEQYF
TRBV10-2	.	.	TRBJ2-3	TGCGCCAGCAGTGATTTAAAGGGGGTAGGGACAGATACGCAGTATTTT	CASSDLKGVGTDTQYF
TRBV27	.	TRBD2	TRBJ2-3	TGTGCCAGCAGCCTGACTAGCTCGAACACAGATACGCAGTATTTT	CASSLTSSNTDTQYF
TRBV30	.	.	TRBJ1-2	TGTGCCTGGAGTAGGGGGGTCGGCGGGACCTCCGGCTACACCTTC	CAWSRGVGGTSGYTF
TRBV24-1	.	.	TRBJ2-2	TGTGCCACCAGTGATCCTCGGGGAATTCGGGAGCTGTTTTTT	CATSDPRGIRELFF
TRBV5-1	.	.	TRBJ2-1	TGCGCCAGCAGCATCGACACTCACAATGAGCAGTTCTTC	CASSIDTHNEQFF
TRBV13	.	.	TRBJ2-3	TGTGCCAGCAGCTCTCAGGGTAGGGGCACAGATACGCAGTATTTT	CASSSQGRGTDTQYF
TRBV7-9	.	.	TRBJ1-2	TGTGCCAGCAGCCCAACCCCGGGAGGAGGGTATGGCTACACCTTC	CASSPTPGGGYGYTF
TRBV20-1	.	.	TRBJ2-2	TGCAGTGCTAGTTCGGGGCCGAACACCGGGGAGCTGTTTTTT	CSASSGPNTGELFF
TRBV4-1	few	.	TRBJ2-1	TGCGCCAGCAGCCAAGCGCGGCAGTCCTACAATGAGCAGTTCTTC	CASSQARQSYNEQFF
TRBV10-3	.	.	TRBJ2-5	TGTGCCATCAGTGCAGGGGGGTTGGAGACCCAGTACTTC	CAISAGGLETQYF